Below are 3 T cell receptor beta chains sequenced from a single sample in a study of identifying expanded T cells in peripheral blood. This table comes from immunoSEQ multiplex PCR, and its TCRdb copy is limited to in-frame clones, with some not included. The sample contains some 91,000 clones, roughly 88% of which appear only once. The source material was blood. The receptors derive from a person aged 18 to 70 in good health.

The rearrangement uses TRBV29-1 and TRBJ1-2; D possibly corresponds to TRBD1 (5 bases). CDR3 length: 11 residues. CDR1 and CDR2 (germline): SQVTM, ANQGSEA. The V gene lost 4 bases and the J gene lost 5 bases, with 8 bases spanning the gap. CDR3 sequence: CSVVTAYGYTF. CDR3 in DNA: TGCAGCGTTGTGACAGCTTATGGCTACACCTTC.

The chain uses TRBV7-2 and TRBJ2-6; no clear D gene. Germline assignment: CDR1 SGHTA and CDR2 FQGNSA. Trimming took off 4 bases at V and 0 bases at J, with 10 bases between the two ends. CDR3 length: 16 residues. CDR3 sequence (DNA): TGTGCCAGCAGCTCCTCGTGGGGCTCTGGGGCCAACGTCCTGACTTTC. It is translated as CASSSSWGSGANVLTF.

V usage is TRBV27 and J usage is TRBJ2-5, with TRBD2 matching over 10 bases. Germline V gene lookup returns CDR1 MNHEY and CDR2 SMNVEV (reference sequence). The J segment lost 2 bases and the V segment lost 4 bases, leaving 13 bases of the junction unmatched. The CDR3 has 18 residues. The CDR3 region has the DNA TGTGCCAGCAGTTCCTCCCTCCCCGGACTAGCGGCACAAGAGACCCAGTACTTC. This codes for CASSSSLPGLAAQETQYF.